The rows below give T cell receptor beta chains drawn from one sample of a study of tissue T cells after allogeneic stem cell transplantation. The protocol was immunoSEQ multiplex PCR, while the TCRdb copy is restricted to in-frame clones and leaves out a portion. The table lists 6,000 to 6,500 clones, just under 70% of them singletons, with more than 25% in the top ten. The sample here was tissue from the stomach, taken at autopsy. The receptor source for this set is a woman aged 18 to 55 with breast cancer. The CDR3 runs from the conserved cysteine through the conserved F or W. A D gene is named only where the DNA matches it firmly. Some rows mark clone size as missing; the rest say once, few, many or name a class of expanded clone.

clone_size	v_call	d_call	j_call	cdr3_aa	cdr3_nt
.	TRBV7-9	.	TRBJ2-5	CASRRRQETQYF	TGTGCCAGCAGAAGGCGGCAAGAGACCCAGTACTTC
.	TRBV13	.	TRBJ2-2	CASSLGVDAGELFF	TGTGCCAGCAGCTTAGGTGTGGACGCCGGGGAGCTGTTTTTT
few	TRBV19	.	TRBJ2-7	CASSRFMQSNYEQYF	TGTGCCAGTAGCCGGTTTATGCAGTCAAACTACGAGCAGTACTTC
few	TRBV7-3	.	TRBJ2-3	CASSLTGAKDTQYF	TGTGCCAGCAGCTTAACAGGGGCGAAAGATACGCAGTATTTT
.	TRBV10-3	.	TRBJ1-5	CAISEGAGTSQPQHF	TGTGCCATCAGTGAGGGGGCCGGGACATCGCAGCCCCAGCATTTT
.	TRBV4-3	.	TRBJ1-2	CASSHVGDTVYGYTF	TGCGCCAGCAGCCACGTCGGCGACACTGTCTATGGCTACACCTTC
.	TRBV10-2	.	TRBJ2-7	CASSEGRADEQYF	TGCGCCAGCAGTGAGGGCAGGGCAGACGAGCAGTACTTC
.	TRBV18	TRBD2	TRBJ2-3	CASSPPNRGGTDTQYF	TGTGCCAGCTCACCTCCCAACCGGGGGGGGACAGATACGCAGTATTTT
.	TRBV4-3	.	TRBJ1-1	CASSQDLFGAMNTEAFF	TGCGCCAGCAGCCAAGATCTCTTCGGGGCCATGAACACTGAAGCTTTCTTT
.	TRBV12-3/TRBV12-4	TRBD1	TRBJ1-1	CASRTAGQGEAFF	TGTGCCAGCAGGACCGCCGGACAGGGTGAAGCTTTCTTT
.	TRBV5-1	.	TRBJ2-5	CASSLGSNAEETQYF	TGCGCCAGCAGCTTAGGTAGCAACGCCGAAGAGACCCAGTACTTC
.	TRBV28	TRBD1	TRBJ1-4	CASSFSGGNEKLFF	TGTGCCAGCAGCTTCTCAGGGGGGAATGAAAAACTGTTTTTT
.	TRBV19	.	TRBJ1-1	CASSIEPSTEAFF	TGTGCCAGTAGTATAGAACCGTCCACTGAAGCTTTCTTT
.	TRBV3-1/TRBV3-2	TRBD1	TRBJ1-1	CASSQAGGTEAFF	TGTGCCAGCAGCCAAGCAGGGGGCACTGAAGCTTTCTTT
.	TRBV10-3	TRBD1	TRBJ1-1	CAERKDRDTEAFF	TGTGCCGAGAGAAAGGACAGGGACACTGAAGCTTTCTTT
once	TRBV7-4	.	TRBJ1-1	CARRDGTTEAFF	TGTGCCAGACGGGACGGGACCACTGAAGCTTTCTTT
.	TRBV11-3	TRBD1	TRBJ2-7	CASSQSGDRSYEQYF	TGTGCCAGCAGCCAGAGTGGGGACAGAAGCTACGAGCAGTACTTC
once	TRBV11-3	.	TRBJ2-5	CASSLAGMETQYF	TGTGCCAGCAGCCTAGCCGGGATGGAGACCCAGTACTTC
.	TRBV4-3	.	TRBJ2-5	CASSQDPTAQETQYF	TGCGCCAGCAGCCAAGACCCGACAGCTCAAGAGACCCAGTACTTC
.	TRBV2	.	TRBJ2-1	CASTQLAKDEQFF	TGTGCCAGCACCCAGTTGGCTAAAGATGAGCAGTTCTTC
.	TRBV28	TRBD1	TRBJ1-4	CASSPILGQDTNEKLFF	TGTGCCAGCAGTCCAATACTCGGACAGGACACTAATGAAAAACTGTTTTTT
few	TRBV20-1	.	TRBJ2-2	CSASSQGPHRELFF	TGCAGTGCTAGTTCGCAGGGGCCCCATAGGGAGCTGTTTTTT
.	TRBV4-1	.	TRBJ1-2	CASSQAFRRSSDYGYTF	TGCGCCAGCAGCCAAGCTTTCCGGAGAAGTTCAGACTATGGCTACACCTTC
.	TRBV24-1	.	TRBJ2-7	CATSDHRRGGSYEQYF	TGTGCCACCAGTGACCATCGTCGTGGCGGTTCCTACGAGCAGTACTTC
.	TRBV29-1	.	TRBJ2-1	CSGKRESGRFF	TGCAGCGGAAAACGGGAATCGGGGCGGTTCTTC